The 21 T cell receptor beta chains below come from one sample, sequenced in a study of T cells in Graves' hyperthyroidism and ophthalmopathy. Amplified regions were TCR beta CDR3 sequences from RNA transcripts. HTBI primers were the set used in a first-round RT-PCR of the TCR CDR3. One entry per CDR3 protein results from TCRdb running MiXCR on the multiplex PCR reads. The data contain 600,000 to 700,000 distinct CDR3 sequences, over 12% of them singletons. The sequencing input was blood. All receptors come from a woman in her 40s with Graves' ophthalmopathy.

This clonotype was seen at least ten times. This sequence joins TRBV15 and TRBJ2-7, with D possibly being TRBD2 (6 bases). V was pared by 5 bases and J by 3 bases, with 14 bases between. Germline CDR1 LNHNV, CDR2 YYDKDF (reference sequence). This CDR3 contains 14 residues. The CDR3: CATSAGREDYEQYF. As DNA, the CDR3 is TGTGCCACCAGCGCGGGACGGGAAGACTACGAGCAGTACTTC.

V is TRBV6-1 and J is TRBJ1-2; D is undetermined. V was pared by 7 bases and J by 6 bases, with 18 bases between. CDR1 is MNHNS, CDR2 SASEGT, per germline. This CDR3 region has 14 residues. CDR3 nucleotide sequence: TGTGCCAGCACTAACCCCCAGGTTTACGATGGCTACACCTTC. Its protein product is CASTNPQVYDGYTF.

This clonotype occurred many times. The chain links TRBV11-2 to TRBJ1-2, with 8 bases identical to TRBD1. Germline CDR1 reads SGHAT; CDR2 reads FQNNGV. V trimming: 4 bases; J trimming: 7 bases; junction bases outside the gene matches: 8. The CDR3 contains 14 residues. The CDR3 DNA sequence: TGTGCCAGCAGCTCTCCTGGACAGGGCGGTGGCTACACCTTC. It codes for CASSSPGQGGGYTF. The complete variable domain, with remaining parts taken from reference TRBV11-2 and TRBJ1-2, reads EAGVAQSPRYKIIEKRQSVAFWCNPISGHATLYWYQQILGQGPKLLIQFQNNGVVDDSQLPKDRFSAERLKGVDSTLKIQPAKLEDSAVYLCASSSPGQGGGYTFGSGTRLTVV.

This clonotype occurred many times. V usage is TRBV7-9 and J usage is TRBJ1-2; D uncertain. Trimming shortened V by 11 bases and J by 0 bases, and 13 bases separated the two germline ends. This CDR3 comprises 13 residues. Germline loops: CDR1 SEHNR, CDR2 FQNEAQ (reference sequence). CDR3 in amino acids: CASGETTNYGYTF. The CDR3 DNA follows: TGTGCCTCGGGCGAGACCACTAACTATGGCTACACCTTC.

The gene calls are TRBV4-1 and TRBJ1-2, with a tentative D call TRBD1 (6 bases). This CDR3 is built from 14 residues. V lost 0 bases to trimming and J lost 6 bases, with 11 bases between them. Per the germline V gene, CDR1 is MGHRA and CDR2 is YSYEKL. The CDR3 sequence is CASSQDRGGDGYTF. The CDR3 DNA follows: TGCGCCAGCAGCCAAGATCGAGGGGGAGATGGCTACACCTTC.

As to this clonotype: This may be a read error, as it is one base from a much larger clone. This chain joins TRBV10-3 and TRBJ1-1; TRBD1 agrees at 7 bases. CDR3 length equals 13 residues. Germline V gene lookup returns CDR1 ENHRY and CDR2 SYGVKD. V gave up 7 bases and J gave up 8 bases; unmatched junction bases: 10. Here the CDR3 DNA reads TGTGCCATCACTGCCCAGGGGGTGGAAGAAGCTTTCTTT. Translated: CAITAQGVEEAFF.

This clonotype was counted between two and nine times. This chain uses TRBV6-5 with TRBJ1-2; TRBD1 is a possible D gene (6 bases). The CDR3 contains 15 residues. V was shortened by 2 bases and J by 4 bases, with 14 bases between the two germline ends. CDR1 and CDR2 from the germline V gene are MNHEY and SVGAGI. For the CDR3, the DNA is TGTGCCAGCAGTTACCAGAAGACAGGCGTCTATGGCTACACCTTC. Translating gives CASSYQKTGVYGYTF.

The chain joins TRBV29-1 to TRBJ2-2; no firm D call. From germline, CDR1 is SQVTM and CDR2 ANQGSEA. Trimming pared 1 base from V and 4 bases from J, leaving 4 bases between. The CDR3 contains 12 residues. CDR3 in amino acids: CSVEGGTGELFF. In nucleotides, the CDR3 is TGCAGCGTTGAAGGCGGCACCGGGGAGCTGTTTTTT.

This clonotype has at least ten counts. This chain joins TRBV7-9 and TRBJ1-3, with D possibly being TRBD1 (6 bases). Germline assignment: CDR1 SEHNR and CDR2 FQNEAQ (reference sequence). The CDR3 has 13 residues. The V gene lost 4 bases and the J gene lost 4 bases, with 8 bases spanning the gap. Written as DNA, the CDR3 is TGTGCCAGCAGCTGGGGGGCAGGAAACACCATATATTTT. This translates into CASSWGAGNTIYF.

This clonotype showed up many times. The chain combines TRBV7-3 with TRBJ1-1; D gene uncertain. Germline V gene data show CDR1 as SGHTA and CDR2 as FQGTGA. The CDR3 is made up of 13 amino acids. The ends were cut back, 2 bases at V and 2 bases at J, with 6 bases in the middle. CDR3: CASSLFANTEAFF. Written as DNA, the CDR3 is TGTGCCAGCAGCTTATTCGCTAACACTGAAGCTTTCTTT.

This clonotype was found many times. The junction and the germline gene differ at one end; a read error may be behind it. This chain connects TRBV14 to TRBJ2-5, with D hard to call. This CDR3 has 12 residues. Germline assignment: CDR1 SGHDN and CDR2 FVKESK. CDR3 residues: CASSQVGETQYF. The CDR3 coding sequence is TGCGCCAGCAGCCAAGTAGGGGAGACCCAGTACTTC.

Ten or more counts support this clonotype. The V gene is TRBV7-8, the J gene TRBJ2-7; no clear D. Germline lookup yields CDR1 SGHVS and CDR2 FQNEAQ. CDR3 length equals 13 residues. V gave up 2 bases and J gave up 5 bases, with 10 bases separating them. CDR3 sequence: CASSLNRYNEQYF. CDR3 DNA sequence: TGTGCCAGCAGCTTAAATAGGTACAACGAGCAGTACTTC. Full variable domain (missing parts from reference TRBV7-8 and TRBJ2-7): GAGVSQSPRYKVAKRGQDVALRCDPISGHVSLFWYQQALGQGPEFLTYFQNEAQLDKSGLPSDRFFAERPEGSVSTLKIQRTQQEDSAVYLCASSLNRYNEQYFGPGTRLTVT.

CDR3 nucleotides: TGTGCCAGCAGTTCCCGAGGCCCTCACGAGCAGTACTTC. Its protein product is CASSSRGPHEQYF. V is TRBV28 and J is TRBJ2-7; no firm D call. The CDR3 has 13 amino acids. V was shortened by 4 bases and J by 5 bases, with 12 bases between the two germline ends. CDR1 MDHEN and CDR2 SYDVKM come from the germline V gene.

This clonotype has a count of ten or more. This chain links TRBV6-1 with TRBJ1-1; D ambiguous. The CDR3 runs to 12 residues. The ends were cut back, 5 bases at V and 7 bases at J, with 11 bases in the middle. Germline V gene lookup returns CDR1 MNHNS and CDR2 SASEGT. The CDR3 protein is CASSQPPIEAFF. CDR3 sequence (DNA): TGTGCCAGCAGTCAGCCCCCTATTGAAGCTTTCTTT.

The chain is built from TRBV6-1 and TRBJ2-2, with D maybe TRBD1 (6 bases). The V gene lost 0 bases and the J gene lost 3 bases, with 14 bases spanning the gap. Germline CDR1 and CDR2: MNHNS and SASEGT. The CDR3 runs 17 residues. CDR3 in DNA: TGTGCCAGCAGTGAAGCGCTCTTCAGGGGAGACACCGGGGAGCTGTTTTTT. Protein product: CASSEALFRGDTGELFF.

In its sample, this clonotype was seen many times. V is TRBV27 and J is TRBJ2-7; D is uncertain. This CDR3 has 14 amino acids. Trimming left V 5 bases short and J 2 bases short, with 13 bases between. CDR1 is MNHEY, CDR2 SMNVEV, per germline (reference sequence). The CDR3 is CASSPLTETYEQYF. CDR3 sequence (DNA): TGTGCCAGCAGTCCCCTAACTGAGACCTACGAGCAGTACTTC.

The CDR3 sequence is CASSYSIRRGSASYEQYF. In DNA, the CDR3 is TGTGCCAGCAGTTACTCGATCCGCCGGGGTAGCGCCTCCTACGAGCAGTACTTC. The chain combines TRBV6-2 or TRBV6-3 with TRBJ2-7, with a tentative D call TRBD2 (5 bases). The CDR3 runs to 18 residues. V was clipped by 0 bases and J by 0 bases, with 18 bases between them. Germline V gives CDR1 MNHEY, CDR2 SVGEGT.

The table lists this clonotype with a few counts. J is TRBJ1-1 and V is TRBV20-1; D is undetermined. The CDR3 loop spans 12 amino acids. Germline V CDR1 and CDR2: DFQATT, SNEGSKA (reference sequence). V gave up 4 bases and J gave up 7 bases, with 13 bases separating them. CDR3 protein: CSATVGGFEAFF. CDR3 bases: TGCAGTGCTACGGTTGGCGGATTTGAAGCTTTCTTT.

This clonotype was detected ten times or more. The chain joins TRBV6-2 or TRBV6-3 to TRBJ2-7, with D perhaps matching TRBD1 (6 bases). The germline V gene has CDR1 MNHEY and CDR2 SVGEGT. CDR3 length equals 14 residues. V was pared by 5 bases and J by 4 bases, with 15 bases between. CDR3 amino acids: CASSDPGQDYEQYF. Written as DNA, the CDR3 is TGTGCCAGCAGTGATCCGGGACAAGATTACGAGCAGTACTTC.

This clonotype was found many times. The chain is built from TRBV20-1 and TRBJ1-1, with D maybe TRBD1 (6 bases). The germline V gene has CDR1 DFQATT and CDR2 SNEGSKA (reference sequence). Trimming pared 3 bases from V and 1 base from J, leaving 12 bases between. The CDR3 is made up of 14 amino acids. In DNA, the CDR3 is TGCAGTGCTAGGTTATCGACAGGGAACACTGAAGCTTTCTTT. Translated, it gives CSARLSTGNTEAFF.

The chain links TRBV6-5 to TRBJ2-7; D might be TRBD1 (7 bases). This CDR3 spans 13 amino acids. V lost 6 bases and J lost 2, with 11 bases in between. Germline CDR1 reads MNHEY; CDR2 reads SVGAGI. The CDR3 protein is CASRPGGTYEQYF. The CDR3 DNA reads TGTGCCAGCAGACCAGGGGGGACCTACGAGCAGTACTTC.